This T cell receptor (beta chain) is drawn from a study of T cells after yellow fever vaccination. The CDR3 consists of 15 residues. Deletions cut 5 bases from V and 3 bases from J, with 14 bases between. Germline loops: CDR1 SGHRS, CDR2 YFSETQ. Study findings and constraints: Once the booster was given, most primary-vaccination clones reappeared, at about 95% for CD4 and roughly 86% for CD8. Researchers cautioned that FACS-sorted repertoires could harbor abundant clonotypes contaminating from the bulk population. A weaker secondary response peaked on day 5, the primary on day 15.

This clonotype has only a few counts. Its matching antigen is unknown. Conversion of TCR transcripts into cDNA relied on 5'RACE template switching, which added a universal primer site and UMIs. TCRdb re-called the 5' RACE reads with MiXCR, one entry per CDR3 protein. The sample has 300,000 to 400,000 distinct CDR3 sequences; around an eighth are singletons. The chain is built from TRBV5-1 and TRBJ2-2, with a possible D match to TRBD1 (5 bases). This specimen was CD4+ T cells sorted from PBMCs, taken 15 days after the yellow fever booster vaccination. This TCR was sampled from a man aged 18 to 35 who received the YFV17D yellow fever vaccine. CDR3: CASSSATGDTGELFF. CDR3 nucleotide sequence: TGCGCCAGCAGTTCCGCAACAGGAGACACCGGGGAGCTGTTTTTT.